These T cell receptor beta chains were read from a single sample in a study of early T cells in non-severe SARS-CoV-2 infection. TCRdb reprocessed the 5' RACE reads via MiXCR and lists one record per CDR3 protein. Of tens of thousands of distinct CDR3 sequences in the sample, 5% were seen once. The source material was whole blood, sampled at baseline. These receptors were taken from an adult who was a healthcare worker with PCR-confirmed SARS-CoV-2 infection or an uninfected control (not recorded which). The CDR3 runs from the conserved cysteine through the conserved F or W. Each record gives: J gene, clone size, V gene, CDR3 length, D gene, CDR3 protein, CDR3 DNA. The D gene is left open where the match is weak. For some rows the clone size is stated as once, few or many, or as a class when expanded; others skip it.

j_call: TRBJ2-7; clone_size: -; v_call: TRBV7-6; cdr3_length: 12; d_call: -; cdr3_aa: CASSLEGGEQYF; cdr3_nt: TGTGCCAGCAGCTTAGAGGGTGGGGAGCAGTACTTC
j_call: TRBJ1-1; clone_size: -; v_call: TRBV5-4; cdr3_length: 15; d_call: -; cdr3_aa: CASSLGGAENTEAFF; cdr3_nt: TGTGCCAGCAGCTTGGGAGGGGCGGAGAACACTGAAGCTTTCTTT
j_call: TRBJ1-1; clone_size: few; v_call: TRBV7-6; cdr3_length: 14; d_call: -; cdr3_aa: CASSLVDTRTEAFF; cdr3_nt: TGTGCCAGCAGCTTAGTCGACACGAGGACTGAAGCTTTCTTT
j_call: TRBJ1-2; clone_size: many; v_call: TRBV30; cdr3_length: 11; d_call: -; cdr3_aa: CAWSDRGGYTF; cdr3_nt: TGTGCCTGGAGTGACAGAGGTGGCTACACCTTC
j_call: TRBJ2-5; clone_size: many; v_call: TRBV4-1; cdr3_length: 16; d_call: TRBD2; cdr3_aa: CASSQAPLAGGGAQYF; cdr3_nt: TGCGCCAGCAGCCAAGCCCCCCTAGCGGGGGGTGGGGCCCAGTACTTC
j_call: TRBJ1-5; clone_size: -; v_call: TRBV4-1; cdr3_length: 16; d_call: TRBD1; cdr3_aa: CASSPERTGVSQPQHF; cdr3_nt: TGCGCCAGCAGCCCCGAAAGGACAGGGGTCAGTCAGCCCCAGCATTTT
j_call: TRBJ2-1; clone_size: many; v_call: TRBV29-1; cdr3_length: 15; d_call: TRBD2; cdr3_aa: CSVPGDSGKYGEQFF; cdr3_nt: TGCAGCGTCCCGGGGGATAGCGGGAAATACGGTGAGCAGTTCTTC
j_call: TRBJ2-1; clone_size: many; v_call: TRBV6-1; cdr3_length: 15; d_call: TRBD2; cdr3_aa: CASIRRREMINEQFF; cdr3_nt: TGTGCCAGCATACGTCGGCGGGAGATGATAAATGAGCAGTTCTTC
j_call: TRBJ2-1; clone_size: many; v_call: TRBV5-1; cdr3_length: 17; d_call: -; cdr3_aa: CASSLEPRGAPYNEQFF; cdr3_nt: TGCGCCAGCAGCTTGGAGCCCCGAGGTGCACCCTACAATGAGCAGTTCTTC
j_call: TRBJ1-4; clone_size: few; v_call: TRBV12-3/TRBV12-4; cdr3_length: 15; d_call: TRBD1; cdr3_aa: CASSLSGTGAEKLFF; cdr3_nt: TGTGCCAGCAGTCTCAGCGGGACAGGGGCGGAAAAACTGTTTTTT
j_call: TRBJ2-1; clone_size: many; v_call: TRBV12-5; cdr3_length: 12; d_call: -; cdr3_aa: CASGLEYNEQFF; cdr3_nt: TGTGCTAGTGGTTTGGAATACAATGAGCAGTTCTTC
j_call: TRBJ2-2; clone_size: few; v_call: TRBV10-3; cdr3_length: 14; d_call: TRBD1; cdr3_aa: CAIRTTGGTGELFF; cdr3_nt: TGTGCCATCAGGACCACAGGGGGCACCGGGGAGCTGTTTTTT
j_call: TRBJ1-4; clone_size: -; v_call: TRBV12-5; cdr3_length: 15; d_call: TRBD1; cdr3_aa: CASGLSTGGYEKLFF; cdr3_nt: TGTGCTAGTGGTTTGTCGACAGGGGGCTATGAAAAACTGTTTTTT
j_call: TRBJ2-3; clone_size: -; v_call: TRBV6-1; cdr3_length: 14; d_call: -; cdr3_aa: CASSEVRTGDTQYF; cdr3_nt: TGTGCCAGCAGTGAAGTTAGGACGGGGGATACGCAGTATTTT
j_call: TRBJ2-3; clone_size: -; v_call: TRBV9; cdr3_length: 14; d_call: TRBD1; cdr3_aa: CASSVYRGADTQYF; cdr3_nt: TGTGCCAGCAGCGTGTACAGGGGAGCAGATACGCAGTATTTT
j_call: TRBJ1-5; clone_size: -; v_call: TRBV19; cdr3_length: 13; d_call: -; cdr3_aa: CASSGDSNQPQHF; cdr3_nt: TGTGCCAGTAGTGGGGATAGCAATCAGCCCCAGCATTTT
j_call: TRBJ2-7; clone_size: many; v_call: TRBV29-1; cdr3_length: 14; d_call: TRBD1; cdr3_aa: CSVLTPGGRYEQYF; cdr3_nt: TGCAGCGTCCTCACCCCAGGGGGCCGCTACGAGCAGTACTTC
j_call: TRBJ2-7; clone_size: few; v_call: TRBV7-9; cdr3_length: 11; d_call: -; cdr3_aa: CASSFTGEQYF; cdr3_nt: TGTGCCAGCAGCTTTACAGGGGAGCAGTACTTC
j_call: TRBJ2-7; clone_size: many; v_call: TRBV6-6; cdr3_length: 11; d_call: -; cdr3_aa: CASSHSYEQYF; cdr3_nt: TGTGCCAGCAGCCACTCCTACGAGCAGTACTTC
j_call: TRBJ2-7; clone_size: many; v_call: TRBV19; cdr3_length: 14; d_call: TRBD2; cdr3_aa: CASSLLAGVDEQYF; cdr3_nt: TGTGCCAGTAGTCTCCTAGCGGGAGTGGACGAGCAGTACTTC
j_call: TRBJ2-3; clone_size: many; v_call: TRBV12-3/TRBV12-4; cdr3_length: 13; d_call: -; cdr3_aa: CASSLNPTLVGNF; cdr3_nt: TGTGCCAGCAGTTTAAACCCCACCCTGGTCGGAAATTTT
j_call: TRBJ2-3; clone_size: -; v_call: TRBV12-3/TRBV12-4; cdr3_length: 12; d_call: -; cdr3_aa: CASVADTDTQYF; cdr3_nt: TGTGCCAGCGTGGCGGATACAGATACGCAGTATTTT
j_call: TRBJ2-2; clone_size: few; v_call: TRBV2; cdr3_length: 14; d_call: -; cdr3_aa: CASSGQTNTGELFF; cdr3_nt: TGTGCCAGCAGTGGGCAGACGAACACCGGGGAGCTGTTTTTT
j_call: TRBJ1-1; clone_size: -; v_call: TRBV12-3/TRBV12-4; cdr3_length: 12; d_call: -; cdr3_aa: CASTGAKAEAFF; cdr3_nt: TGTGCCAGCACAGGGGCGAAGGCTGAAGCTTTCTTT
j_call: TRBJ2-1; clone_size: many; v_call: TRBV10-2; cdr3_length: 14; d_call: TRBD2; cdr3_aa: CASRRAGGDYEQFF; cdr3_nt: TGCGCCAGCAGACGAGCGGGAGGCGACTATGAGCAGTTCTTC
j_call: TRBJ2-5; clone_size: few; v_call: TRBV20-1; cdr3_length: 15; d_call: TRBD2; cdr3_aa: CSARPGLAGAETQYF; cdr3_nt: TGCAGTGCTAGACCAGGACTAGCGGGAGCAGAGACCCAGTACTTC
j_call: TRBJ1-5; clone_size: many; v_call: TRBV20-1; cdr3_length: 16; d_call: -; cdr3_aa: CSALPVSGRINQPQHF; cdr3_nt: TGCAGTGCTCTCCCCGTGTCCGGAAGGATCAATCAGCCCCAGCATTTT
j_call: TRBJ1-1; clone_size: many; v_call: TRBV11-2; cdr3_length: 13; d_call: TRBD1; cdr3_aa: CASSTTGGTEAFF; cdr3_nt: TGTGCCAGCAGCACTACAGGGGGCACTGAAGCTTTCTTT
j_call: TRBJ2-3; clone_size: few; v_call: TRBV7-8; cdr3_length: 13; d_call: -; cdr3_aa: CASSLTHTDTQYF; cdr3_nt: TGTGCCAGCAGCTTAACCCACACAGATACGCAGTATTTT
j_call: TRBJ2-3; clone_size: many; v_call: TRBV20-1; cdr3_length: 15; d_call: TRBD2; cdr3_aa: CSAQGLAGSTDTQYF; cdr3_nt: TGCAGTGCCCAGGGACTAGCGGGTTCCACAGATACGCAGTATTTT
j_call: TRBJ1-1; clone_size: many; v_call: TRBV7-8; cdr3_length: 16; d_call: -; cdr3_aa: CASSLAPATTGTEAFF; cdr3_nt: TGTGCCAGCAGCTTAGCTCCAGCTACAACGGGCACTGAAGCTTTCTTT
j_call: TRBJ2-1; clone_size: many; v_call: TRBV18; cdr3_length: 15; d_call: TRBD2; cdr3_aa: CASSSSSGSYNEQFF; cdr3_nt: TGTGCCAGCTCATCCTCTAGCGGGAGCTACAATGAGCAGTTCTTC